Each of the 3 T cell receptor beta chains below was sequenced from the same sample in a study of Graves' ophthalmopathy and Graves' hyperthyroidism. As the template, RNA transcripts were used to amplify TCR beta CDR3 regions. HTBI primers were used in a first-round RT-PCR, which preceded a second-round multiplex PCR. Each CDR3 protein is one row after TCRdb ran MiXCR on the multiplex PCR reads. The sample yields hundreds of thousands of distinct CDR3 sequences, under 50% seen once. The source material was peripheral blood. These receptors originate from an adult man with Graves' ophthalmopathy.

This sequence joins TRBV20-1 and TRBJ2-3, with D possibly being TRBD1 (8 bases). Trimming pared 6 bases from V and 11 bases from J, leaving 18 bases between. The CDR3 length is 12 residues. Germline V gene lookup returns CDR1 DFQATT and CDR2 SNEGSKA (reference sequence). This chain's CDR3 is CSATGGTGGQYF. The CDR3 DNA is TGCAGTGCCACAGGGGGTACGGGAGGGCAGTATTTT.

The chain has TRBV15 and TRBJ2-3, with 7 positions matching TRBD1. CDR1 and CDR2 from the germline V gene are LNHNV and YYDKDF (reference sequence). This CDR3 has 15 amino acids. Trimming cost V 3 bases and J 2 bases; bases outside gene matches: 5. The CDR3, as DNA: TGTGCCACCAGCAGTCGGGACAGTCCCACAGATACGCAGTATTTT. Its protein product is CATSSRDSPTDTQYF.

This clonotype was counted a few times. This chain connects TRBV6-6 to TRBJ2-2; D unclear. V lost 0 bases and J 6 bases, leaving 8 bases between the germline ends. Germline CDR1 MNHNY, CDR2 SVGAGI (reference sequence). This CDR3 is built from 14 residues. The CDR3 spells CASSYSRGPGELFF. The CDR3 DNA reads TGTGCCAGCAGTTACTCGCGAGGACCCGGGGAGCTGTTTTTT.